The clone carrying this TCR beta chain came up once. Produced via immunoSEQ multiplex PCR; TCRdb's table is partial and in-frame only. The sample holds around 47,000 clones; roughly 96% are singletons and the top ten take roughly 0.9%. This sample was included in a study of T cell changes during pregnancy in multiple sclerosis. The CDR3 covers 13 residues. The germline gives CDR1 MGHRA, CDR2 YSYEKL. V lost 4 bases to trimming and J lost 4 bases, with 11 bases between them. This sequence was found in a female donor with multiple sclerosis, enrolled in a pregnancy study. The chain employs TRBV4-1 and TRBJ2-7, with D possibly TRBD1 on 7 matching bases. Sequenced material: peripheral blood, taken in the second trimester of pregnancy. The CDR3 coding sequence is TGCGCCAGCAGCCTCCCAGGGGGGTACGAGCAGTACTTC. It codes for CASSLPGGYEQYF.